A single TCR beta chain is shown here with its context. The antigen remains unidentified. The data originate from a study of blood T cells in healthy people across ages. CDR1 and CDR2 (germline): KGHSH, LQKENI. The CDR3 contains 14 residues. V lost 3 bases and J 5 bases, leaving 13 bases between the germline ends. Peripheral blood was drawn, roughly 10 milliliters per donor. A second PCR, run for about 6 to 11 cycles, used a sample-barcoded 5' primer plus a J-beta primer mix. TCRdb fed the 5' RACE reads into MiXCR, producing one record per CDR3 protein. The table lists 800,000 to 1,300,000 distinct CDR3 sequences, about 25% of them singletons, with approximately 0.79% in the top ten. Whole-study results and caveats: Estimated diversity that came from one million T cells was considered an underestimate.

Another study also made use of these data, one on T cells of mothers and their children. From that paper: A few healthy Caucasian mothers gave samples, and so did their six children.

The TCR originated in a girl aged 2 to 9 in good health. The chain has TRBV18 and TRBJ1-2; no definite D call. Material: blood. The CDR3 is CASSPRTLGYGYTF. Here the CDR3 DNA reads TGTGCCAGCTCACCCAGGACCCTAGGGTATGGCTACACCTTC.